This T cell receptor beta chain is from a study of OX40 agonist ivuxolimab in advanced cancers. For context, the study as a whole: Ivuxolimab was an agonistic, fully human IgG2 monoclonal antibody directed against OX40 (CD134), a costimulatory receptor. Intravenous ivuxolimab was administered to patients every 2 weeks at six dose levels: 0.01, 0.1, 0.3, 1.5, 3 and 10 mg/kg. Among the approximately 54 dose-escalation patients, 19 had hepatocellular carcinoma, approximately 15 melanoma, 9 renal cell carcinoma and 9 head and neck cancer. A male proportion of roughly 80% and a mean age of roughly 55 years, ranging from about 20 to 80, were recorded for the dose-escalation cohort. Patients were allowed to have had prior anti-PD-1, anti-PD-L1 or anti-CTLA-4 therapy, and 30% to 40% of the dose-escalation patients had been treated with checkpoint inhibitors. Three dose-escalation patients achieved partial responses, one with hepatocellular carcinoma and two with cutaneous melanoma. Peripheral TCRbeta sequencing aimed to test whether ivuxolimab altered TCR sequence diversity and caused clonal T-cell expansion. The paper reports the monotherapy dose-escalation portion (N = 52 patients) of the phase I ivuxolimab trial.

Overall results and qualifications from the work: After ivuxolimab, CD8+ T cells had more expanded clones than CD4+ T cells on average. In partial responders in the 0.1-3.0 mg/kg groups, normalized peripheral clonal expansion was found to be among the lowest, especially among CD8+ T cells. Which antigens the clonally expanded peripheral T cells were specific for was not determined. Low levels of normalized T-cell clonal expansion were also seen in some nonresponding patients. Clonal expansion of both CD4+ and CD8+ blood T cells was observed from baseline to week 6 at doses 0.1 to 3.0 mg/kg.

As regards this clone: Its cognate antigen has yet to be identified. One base away there is no much larger clone; base qualities are not given.

Genomic DNA was extracted from sorted cells for sequencing of the TCRbeta CDR3 region. The immunoSEQ Assay was used for sequencing of TCRbeta CDR3 regions. Not all clones reach the TCRdb copy of this immuneACCESS table, which keeps in-frame sequences only. Checked studies attribute under half of the gap to unresolved V genes and leave the rest unexplained. A total of about 62,000 clones appear in this sample, 75% to 85% of them only once. Approximately 10% of the sample is in the top ten clones. The trial excluded patients who had a history of autoimmune disease or were on systemic immunosuppression. In every dose cohort, peripheral blood was drawn for TCR sequencing at baseline, cycle 4 day 1, and cycle 7 day 1. Samples came from an open-label, multicenter, first-in-human phase I dose-escalation trial of ivuxolimab. Adults with locally advanced or metastatic melanoma, renal cell carcinoma, hepatocellular carcinoma or head and neck squamous cell carcinoma were enrolled in the trial. Before TCR sequencing, CD4+ and CD8+ T cells were separately sorted from peripheral blood.

The CDR3 goes from the cysteine to the phenylalanine over 15 residues. This entry keeps only the CDR3 DNA: 45 bases, framed from base 1. Relative to germline, V is 5 bases shorter and J is 4 bases shorter, with 18 bases between their ends. The germline V gene provides CDR1 MGHRA and CDR2 YSYEKL. The clonotype was recovered from an adult with an advanced solid tumor such as melanoma, head and neck, liver or kidney cancer. The specimen comprised CD4+ or CD8+ T cells sorted from blood, sampled in a trial of the OX40 agonist ivuxolimab. In this chain, TRBV4-1 is recombined with TRBJ2-7, with the identity of the D gene unclear. The bases read TGCGCCAGCAGCACCGGGCCAGGATCTACATACGAGCAGTACTTC. Its translation is CASSTGPGSTYEQYF.